A selection of T cell receptor beta chains follows, all from one sample in a study of brain metastases from non-small cell lung cancer. Generated by immunoSEQ multiplex PCR, the TCRdb table keeps only in-frame clones and is missing some. Counted here are approximately 4,700 clones, about 86% occurring once; the ten biggest clones make up roughly 8.3%. Sequenced input: primary lung tumor tissue. The receptors were sampled from a donor aged 40 or older with non-small cell lung cancer. Each CDR3 is given with its conserved first and last residue. Each record gives: D gene, clone size, J gene, V gene, CDR3 protein, CDR3 DNA. A D gene is named only where the DNA matches it firmly. Clone size appears in some rows only: once, few, many, or a class for an expanded clone.

NA	NA	TRBJ1-3	TRBV24-1	CATSVKVRRTGNTIYF	TGTGCCACCAGTGTCAAGGTCAGGAGGACTGGAAACACCATATATTTT
NA	NA	TRBJ1-1	TRBV7-3	CASSPTGNTEAFF	TGTGCCAGCAGCCCGACCGGGAACACTGAAGCTTTCTTT
NA	NA	TRBJ1-3	TRBV9	CASSVGRNTIYF	TGTGCCAGCAGCGTAGGGAGAAACACCATATATTTT
NA	NA	TRBJ2-2	TRBV7-2	CASSSQQLGELFF	TGTGCCAGCAGCTCCCAACAGCTGGGGGAGCTGTTTTTT
NA	NA	TRBJ1-3	TRBV28	CASSLSRTGNTIYF	TGTGCCAGCAGTTTAAGCAGAACTGGAAACACCATATATTTT
TRBD1	NA	TRBJ1-5	TRBV6-6	CASSNSGQGYQPQHF	TGTGCCAGCAGTAACTCGGGACAGGGATACCAGCCCCAGCATTTT
NA	NA	TRBJ1-5	TRBV7-8	CASSAGGNQPQHF	TGTGCCAGCAGCGCCGGGGGCAATCAGCCCCAGCATTTT
TRBD2	NA	TRBJ2-1	TRBV5-1	CASSLGGGGRNEQFF	TGCGCCAGCAGCTTGGGTGGCGGGGGGAGAAATGAGCAGTTCTTC
NA	NA	TRBJ1-4	TRBV19	CASSVGSGWGEKLFF	TGTGCCAGTAGCGTAGGTTCTGGATGGGGCGAAAAACTGTTTTTT
NA	NA	TRBJ2-1	TRBV6-4	CASSPEGGAGNEQFF	TGTGCCAGCAGTCCCGAGGGGGGGGCAGGGAATGAGCAGTTCTTC
NA	NA	TRBJ2-1	TRBV10-1	CASSDPGIREQFF	TGCGCCAGCAGTGATCCAGGGATACGAGAGCAGTTCTTC
NA	NA	TRBJ1-3	TRBV24-1	CATSDPVGGTIYF	TGTGCCACCAGTGATCCTGTCGGAGGCACCATATATTTT
NA	NA	TRBJ1-2	TRBV6-6	CATMDGTYGYTF	TGTGCCACGATGGACGGAACCTATGGCTACACCTTC
NA	NA	TRBJ1-1	TRBV15	CATSTNMGGNTEAFF	TGTGCCACCAGCACGAACATGGGGGGGAACACTGAAGCTTTCTTT
NA	NA	TRBJ2-2	TRBV6-4	CASSPQTGVNTGELFF	TGTGCCAGCAGTCCACAGACAGGAGTGAACACCGGGGAGCTGTTTTTT
TRBD1	once	TRBJ1-5	TRBV4-1	CASSPGTGENQPQHF	TGCGCCAGCAGCCCCGGGACAGGAGAAAATCAGCCCCAGCATTTT
TRBD2	once	TRBJ2-3	TRBV19	CASSISSGGGRDTQYF	TGTGCCAGTAGTATTAGTAGCGGGGGGGGACGAGATACGCAGTATTTT
NA	NA	TRBJ1-2	TRBV30	CAWSFPGIYGYTF	TGTGCCTGGAGTTTCCCCGGGATCTATGGCTACACCTTC
NA	few	TRBJ2-1	TRBV9	CASSVASVGNEQFF	TGTGCCAGCAGCGTAGCAAGTGTAGGCAATGAGCAGTTCTTC
NA	NA	TRBJ2-2	TRBV5-1	CASSLAGTLRELFF	TGCGCCAGCAGCTTGGCCGGGACTCTCCGGGAGCTGTTTTTT
TRBD2	NA	TRBJ2-1	TRBV12-3/TRBV12-4	CASSIAGYNKQFF	TGTGCCAGCAGTATAGCGGGGTACAATAAGCAGTTCTTC
NA	NA	TRBJ1-4	TRBV12-3/TRBV12-4	CASRNSEKLFF	TGTGCCAGCAGGAATTCAGAAAAACTGTTTTTT
NA	NA	TRBJ1-1	TRBV4-3	CASSQEGSRGVAFF	TGCGCCAGCAGCCAAGAGGGTTCCAGGGGCGTAGCTTTCTTT
TRBD1	NA	TRBJ1-1	TRBV5-1	CASSRGQKNTEAFF	TGCGCCAGCAGTAGGGGACAGAAGAACACTGAAGCTTTCTTT
NA	few	TRBJ2-5	TRBV6-4	CASSERSGVGETQYF	TGTGCCAGCAGTGAACGGTCAGGGGTTGGGGAGACCCAGTACTTC
TRBD2	few	TRBJ2-1	TRBV6-5	CASSRTSAWEQFF	TGTGCCAGCAGCCGGACTAGCGCGTGGGAGCAGTTCTTC